This T cell receptor (beta chain) was recorded in a study of cytomegalovirus exposure and HLA in healthy donors. Study-level findings and limits: A later analysis linked a missense DCLRE1C variant to TCR beta V- and J-gene trimming. Within the data, a cluster of highly shared sequence variants was likely a sequencing artifact.

PCR involved 60 Vbeta and 13 Jbeta primers. Profiled with immunoSEQ multiplex PCR; TCRdb holds only in-frame clones, not every one. The sample carries under 150,000 clones, under 85% recorded once. V lost 4 bases, J lost 4 bases, and 1 base stayed unmatched. Germline V gives CDR1 SGHTA, CDR2 FQGNSA. The CDR3 has 14 amino acids. About this clone: The target antigen is unknown.

The sample was PBMCs. This chain joins TRBV7-2 and TRBJ1-5; 10 positions agree with TRBD1. This TCR was recovered from a woman in her thirties or forties in good health and CMV-seropositive. In nucleotides, the CDR3 is TGTGCCAGCAGCTCGGGACAGGGGAATCAGCCCCAGCATTTT. Its translation is CASSSGQGNQPQHF.